The rows below give T cell receptor beta chains drawn from one sample of a study of T cells in Graves' hyperthyroidism and ophthalmopathy. TCRdb re-derived calls from the multiplex PCR reads in MiXCR, one entry per CDR3 protein. The sample includes roughly 400,000 distinct CDR3 sequences, over 13% of them seen just once. The sequenced material came from blood. Source of these receptors: a man aged 50-59 years with Graves' ophthalmopathy. The CDR3 runs from the conserved cysteine through the conserved F or W. The D gene is left open where the match is weak. Clone size is shown for a subset of rows, as once, few, many or a class of expanded clone.

clone size	J gene	D gene	V gene	CDR3 length	CDR3 DNA	CDR3 protein
few	TRBJ2-4	.	TRBV27	15	TGTGCCAGCAGTCCAACTGGACAGGGAGGGAACATTCAGTACTTC	CASSPTGQGGNIQYF
.	TRBJ2-7	TRBD2	TRBV12-3/TRBV12-4	15	TGTGTCAGCAGAACCGGGACTAGCGGGATATACGAGCAGTACTTC	CVSRTGTSGIYEQYF
few	TRBJ2-3	TRBD2	TRBV29-1	14	TGCAGCTTGCGACTAGCGGGGAGATCTGATACGCAGTATTTT	CSLRLAGRSDTQYF
.	TRBJ2-1	.	TRBV20-1	14	TGCAGTGCTAGCTCCAGGGGATACTACAATGAGCAGTTCTTC	CSASSRGYYNEQFF
.	TRBJ2-5	TRBD2	TRBV7-2	16	TGTGCCAGCAGACAGACCGGGACTAGCGGGATGCAGACCCAGTACTTC	CASRQTGTSGMQTQYF
many	TRBJ2-3	.	TRBV19	17	TGTGCCAGTAGTATCCCGGGGCCGTTAGCCCGGTCGGATACGCAGTATTTT	CASSIPGPLARSDTQYF
.	TRBJ1-1	.	TRBV20-1	12	TGCAGTGTAGATACCCAGGGCACTGAAGCTTTCTTT	CSVDTQGTEAFF
many	TRBJ2-3	.	TRBV5-1	16	TGCGCCAGCAGCTTGGGGGACTTCCTCATCACAGATACGCAGTATTTT	CASSLGDFLITDTQYF
many	TRBJ1-2	.	TRBV3-1	14	TGTGCCAGCAGCCGAATGGGGAGTTACGGTGGCTACACCTTC	CASSRMGSYGGYTF
few	TRBJ2-2	TRBD1	TRBV18	14	TGTGCCAGCTCGTCGGACAGGGCCACCGGGGAGCTGTTTTTT	CASSSDRATGELFF
.	TRBJ2-2	TRBD2	TRBV2	15	TGTGCCAGCAGTGAGGCTAGCGGGAGGACCGGGGAGCTGTTTTTT	CASSEASGRTGELFF
many	TRBJ2-1	.	TRBV7-2	13	TGTGCCAGCAGCGTTCAGGGGGGTAATGAGCAGTTCTTC	CASSVQGGNEQFF
many	TRBJ1-4	.	TRBV20-1	15	TGCAGTGCTAGAGCCGTAGGACAGCCGGATGAAAAACTGTTTTTT	CSARAVGQPDEKLFF
.	TRBJ2-2	.	TRBV4-2	14	TGTGCCAGCAGTCAGGGAGGTGGGGCCGGGGAGCTGTTTTTT	CASSQGGGAGELFF
many	TRBJ2-2	.	TRBV2	15	TGTGCCAGCAGCGGGCGTAGGGCGAACACCGGGGAGCTGTTTTTT	CASSGRRANTGELFF
.	TRBJ2-7	.	TRBV25-1	13	TGTGCAAGCGGCGGATCTCGTCCCTACGAGCAGTACTTC	CASGGSRPYEQYF
few	TRBJ2-1	.	TRBV12-3/TRBV12-4	14	TGTGCCAGCACCCAAGACCTCCGGGACTTCAAGCAGTTCTTC	CASTQDLRDFKQFF
.	TRBJ1-6	.	TRBV10-3	15	TGTGCCATCAGCATGGAAGGGGTATCTAATTCACCCCTCCACTTT	CAISMEGVSNSPLHF
.	TRBJ1-5	.	TRBV5-1	14	TGCGCCAGCAGCTTGCCAAGGAGCAATCAGCCCCAGCATTTT	CASSLPRSNQPQHF
many	TRBJ2-1	TRBD1	TRBV24-1	17	TGTGCCACCAGTGATTTGCAGCGGGACAGGGGGAAGAATGAGCAGTTCTTC	CATSDLQRDRGKNEQFF
.	TRBJ2-5	.	TRBV24-1	14	TGTGCCACCAGTGATTTGCCGAACCAAGAGACCCAGTACTTC	CATSDLPNQETQYF
many	TRBJ1-2	TRBD1	TRBV20-1	13	TGCAGTGCTTGGGACAGGGGGAACTATGGCTACACCTTC	CSAWDRGNYGYTF
many	TRBJ2-2	.	TRBV12-3/TRBV12-4	17	TGTGCCAGCAGTTTAGGGTCCGGCCAGGTCGCCACCGGGGAGCTGTTTTTT	CASSLGSGQVATGELFF
.	TRBJ2-2	.	TRBV30	14	TGTGCCTGGATGGCAGGGACGAACACCGGGGAGCTGTTTTTT	CAWMAGTNTGELFF
few	TRBJ2-5	.	TRBV5-1	17	TGCGCCAGCAGCTTGGGGTGGAGTAGTTCCGTGCAAGAGACCCAGTACTTC	CASSLGWSSSVQETQYF
few	TRBJ1-3	.	TRBV6-1	16	TGTGCCAGCAGAGGACACACGAATTACTCTGGAAACACCATATATTTT	CASRGHTNYSGNTIYF
many	TRBJ2-3	.	TRBV2	14	TGTGCCAGCCGTATGGGACTCTCACAAAATACGCAGTATTTT	CASRMGLSQNTQYF
.	TRBJ2-1	.	TRBV2	14	TGTGCCAGCAAGGACCCCTTGGGTTTCAATGAGCAGTTCTTC	CASKDPLGFNEQFF
few	TRBJ1-5	.	TRBV7-9	12	TGTGCCAGCAGCTTAGACGCTCAGCCCCAGCATTTT	CASSLDAQPQHF
many	TRBJ2-3	TRBD2	TRBV2	14	TGTGCCAGCAAAACTAGCGGAAACACAGATACGCAGTATTTT	CASKTSGNTDTQYF
.	TRBJ2-6	.	TRBV19	16	TGTGCCAGTAGTACTACCCAGAGGGCCGGGGCCAACGTCCTGACTTTC	CASSTTQRAGANVLTF
many	TRBJ2-5	.	TRBV20-1	14	TGCAGTGCTAGAGATTGGACTAAGACTGAGACCCAGTACTTC	CSARDWTKTETQYF
.	TRBJ1-2	.	TRBV29-1	16	TGCAGCGTTGAACCCCACGTGGGGACTTCGTACTATGGCTACACCTTC	CSVEPHVGTSYYGYTF
.	TRBJ2-1	.	TRBV6-1	15	TGTGCCAGCAGGGTTAGCGAAAACTCCTACAATGAGCAGTTCTTC	CASRVSENSYNEQFF
many	TRBJ2-1	.	TRBV12-3/TRBV12-4	16	TGTGCCAGCACTTTGGGGCAGGGAGGTGGGTTCAATGAGCAGTTCTTC	CASTLGQGGGFNEQFF
many	TRBJ1-2	.	TRBV3-1	15	TGTGCCAGCAGAACCACAGGCGGATCGCTGACCGGCTACACCTTC	CASRTTGGSLTGYTF
.	TRBJ1-3	TRBD1	TRBV7-8	15	TGTGCCAGCAGCCTAATGACAGGGTCTGGAAACACCATATATTTT	CASSLMTGSGNTIYF
many	TRBJ2-1	.	TRBV3-1	17	TGTGCCAGCAGCCAAGATCTAAGAGCTAATTGGTACAATGAGCAGTTCTTC	CASSQDLRANWYNEQFF
.	TRBJ2-1	.	TRBV7-9	16	TGTGCCAGCAGCTTAGGACTGCTGAAAAAAGACAATGAGCAGTTCTTC	CASSLGLLKKDNEQFF
many	TRBJ2-7	TRBD2	TRBV12-3/TRBV12-4	14	TGTGCCAGCAGGGACGCGGGAGTTCAAGGCGAGCAGTACTTC	CASRDAGVQGEQYF
many	TRBJ2-3	.	TRBV28	17	TGTGCCAGCAGTCCTGGACCAGGGTTGAAACACACAGATACGCAGTATTTT	CASSPGPGLKHTDTQYF
many	TRBJ2-1	TRBD1	TRBV12-3/TRBV12-4	15	TGTGCCAGCAGTTTAGGGGGACAGCCCTACAATGAGCAGTTCTTC	CASSLGGQPYNEQFF
many	TRBJ1-4	TRBD1	TRBV3-1	17	TGTGCCAGCAGCCAACGGGACAGGGGCACCTTCCATGAAAAACTGTTTTTT	CASSQRDRGTFHEKLFF
many	TRBJ2-7	.	TRBV5-1	14	TGCGCCAGCAGCGCGGCTTCTCTCGCCTACGAGCAGTACTTC	CASSAASLAYEQYF
many	TRBJ2-7	.	TRBV28	12	TGTGCCAGCACTTCAGGCGGCTACGAGCAGTACTTC	CASTSGGYEQYF
few	TRBJ1-1	TRBD1	TRBV2	13	TGTGCCAGCCAGGGGGCGGGTCGGACTGAAGCTTTCTTT	CASQGAGRTEAFF
few	TRBJ2-2	.	TRBV28	15	TGTGCCAGCGCGATCGCGGGGCAGGGCACCGGGGAGCTGTTTTTT	CASAIAGQGTGELFF
many	TRBJ2-5	.	TRBV2	15	TGTGCCAGCAGTGACGGGCCCACAGGGAAAGGGACCCAGTACTTC	CASSDGPTGKGTQYF
few	TRBJ2-7	.	TRBV5-1	14	TGCGCCAGCAGCAATGGTGCAAGCACCTACGAGCAGTACTTC	CASSNGASTYEQYF
many	TRBJ2-7	.	TRBV3-1	13	TGTGCCAGCAGCCCCCCCCAGGGTAACGAGCAGTACTTC	CASSPPQGNEQYF
many	TRBJ1-6	.	TRBV30	12	TGTGCCTGGAGAGGGTCCGATTCACCCCTCCACTTT	CAWRGSDSPLHF
many	TRBJ2-7	TRBD2	TRBV7-2	15	TGTGCCAGCAGCTACGCTACAGCGGGAGGGTACGAGCAGTACTTC	CASSYATAGGYEQYF
many	TRBJ1-1	.	TRBV24-1	16	TGTGCCACCAGTTCGCGAGATACGGTCAAGAACACTGAAGCTTTCTTT	CATSSRDTVKNTEAFF
few	TRBJ1-1	TRBD1	TRBV6-1	14	TGTGCCATGACGACAGGGGGTCCCAACACTGAAGCTTTCTTT	CAMTTGGPNTEAFF
few	TRBJ2-3	TRBD2	TRBV19	15	TGTGCCAGTAGTTATCTAGCGGGAAAAACAGATACGCAGTATTTT	CASSYLAGKTDTQYF
many	TRBJ2-7	.	TRBV10-3	15	TGTGCCATCAGTGAGTCGGGAGGTATGTCCTACGAGCAGTACTTC	CAISESGGMSYEQYF
many	TRBJ1-2	.	TRBV7-8	15	TGTGCCAGCAGCTTTTTAGGACTGGCAGCGTATGGCTACACCTTC	CASSFLGLAAYGYTF
many	TRBJ2-7	.	TRBV28	10	TGTGCCAGCGCCTCGGGCGAGCAGTACTTC	CASASGEQYF
many	TRBJ2-5	TRBD1	TRBV18	15	TGTGCCAGCTCACCACCGACAGGGCAGGAGGAGACCCAGTACTTC	CASSPPTGQEETQYF
many	TRBJ1-1	TRBD1	TRBV15	16	TGTGCCACCAGCAGAGTTGCCAGGGGGCCAAGGACTGAAGCTTTCTTT	CATSRVARGPRTEAFF